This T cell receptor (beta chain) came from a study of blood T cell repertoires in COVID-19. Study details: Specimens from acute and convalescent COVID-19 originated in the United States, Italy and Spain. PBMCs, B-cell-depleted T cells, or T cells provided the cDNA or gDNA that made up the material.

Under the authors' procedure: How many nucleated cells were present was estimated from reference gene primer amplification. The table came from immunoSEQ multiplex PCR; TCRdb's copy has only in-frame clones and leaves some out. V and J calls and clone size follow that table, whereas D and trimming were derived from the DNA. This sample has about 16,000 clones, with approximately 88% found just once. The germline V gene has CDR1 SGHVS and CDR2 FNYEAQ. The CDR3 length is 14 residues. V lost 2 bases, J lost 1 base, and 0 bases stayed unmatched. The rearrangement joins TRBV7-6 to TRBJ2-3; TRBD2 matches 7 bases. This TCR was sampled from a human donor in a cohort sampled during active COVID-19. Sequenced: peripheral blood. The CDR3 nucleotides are TGTGCCAGCAGCTTACTAGCGGGCACAGATACGCAGTATTTT. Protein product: CASSLLAGTDTQYF. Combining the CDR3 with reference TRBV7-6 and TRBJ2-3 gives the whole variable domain GAGVSQSPRYKVTKRGQDVALRCDPISGHVSLYWYRQALGQGPEFLTYFNYEAQQDKSGLPNDRFSAERPEGSISTLTIQRTEQRDSAMYRCASSLLAGTDTQYFGPGTRLTVL.